A selection of T cell receptor beta chains follows, all from one sample in a study of blood T cells in healthy people across ages. TCRdb reanalysed the 5' RACE reads using MiXCR and keeps one entry per CDR3 protein. The sample shows around 1,500,000 distinct CDR3 sequences, 28% of them seen only once. Source material: blood. Source of these receptors: a woman aged 25 to 45 in good health. CDR3s include the opening cysteine and the closing phenylalanine or tryptophan. The order of the fields is V gene, D gene, J gene, clone size, CDR3 DNA, CDR3 protein. D genes are given only for firm matches. The size of a clone is reported for some rows only, either as once, few or many, or as a class for expanded clones.

>TRBV5-5|TRBD1|TRBJ2-1|few
TGTGCCAGCAGCGCGGACAGGGTCCGCTACAATGAGCAGTTCTTC
CASSADRVRYNEQFF
>TRBV12-3/TRBV12-4|TRBD2|TRBJ2-3|-
TGTGCCAGCAGTTTATATAGCGGGAGCGCAGATACGCAATATTTT
CASSLYSGSADTQYF
>TRBV29-1|-|TRBJ2-1|many
TGCAGCCTTACGACGGGCCGGGGGTACAATGAGCAGTTCTTC
CSLTTGRGYNEQFF
>TRBV7-2|TRBD2|TRBJ2-7|many
TGTGCCAGCAGCTTAGGACTAGCCAGCGAGCAGTACTTC
CASSLGLASEQYF
>TRBV28|TRBD2|TRBJ2-1|-
TGTGCCAGCAGTGGGTTTCTAGCGGGGGCCGGGGACAATGAGCAGTTCTTC
CASSGFLAGAGDNEQFF
>TRBV2|-|TRBJ2-5|-
TGTGCCAGCAGTGGTCAGGAGCACGGTAGTTTAGAGACCCAGTACTTC
CASSGQEHGSLETQYF
>TRBV20-1|TRBD2|TRBJ2-7|few
TGCAGTGCAATAGCGGGGGGGTTCTACGAGCAGTACTTC
CSAIAGGFYEQYF
>TRBV11-2|-|TRBJ2-1|many
TGTGCCAGCAGCCGCGGGACAGTGGGCAATGAGCAGTTCTTC
CASSRGTVGNEQFF
>TRBV7-9|-|TRBJ1-2|-
TGTGCCAGCAGCTTAGCTGGGGGGACAAGTGATGGCTACACCTTC
CASSLAGGTSDGYTF
>TRBV7-9|-|TRBJ2-7|few
TGTGCCAGCAGCGGGGCAGGGCGGGTTTACGAGCAGTACTTC
CASSGAGRVYEQYF
>TRBV6-6|-|TRBJ2-5|-
TGTGCCAGCAGCCGGACTATAAGGCCCCAGTACTTC
CASSRTIRPQYF
>TRBV28|-|TRBJ1-1|-
TGTGCCAGCAGAACTCAACGACGGGAGAACACTGAAGCTTTCTTT
CASRTQRRENTEAFF
>TRBV6-5|-|TRBJ2-7|few
TGTGCCAGCAGTTACTCGAATCACGCCGACGAGCAGTACTTC
CASSYSNHADEQYF
>TRBV4-3|-|TRBJ1-4|-
TGCGCCAGCAGCCAAGGGGATCAAGGGACCTACGAAAAACTGTTTTTT
CASSQGDQGTYEKLFF
>TRBV6-6|TRBD2|TRBJ2-1|-
TGTGCCAGCAGTAAAGTAGCGGGGAAGAGGCATGAGCAGTTCTTC
CASSKVAGKRHEQFF
>TRBV5-1|-|TRBJ2-7|-
TGCGCCAGCAGCTTGGCCCTAGTGGGGGGGCAGAGTGAGCAGTACTTC
CASSLALVGGQSEQYF
>TRBV30|TRBD2|TRBJ2-5|-
TGTGCCTGGAGTCCGGGGGCGGGGGGGCAGACCCAGTACTTC
CAWSPGAGGQTQYF
>TRBV30|-|TRBJ2-7|once
TGTGCCTCCAACAACCCACAGGGAAGCTCCTACGAGCAGTACTTC
CASNNPQGSSYEQYF
>TRBV4-2|-|TRBJ1-4|few
TGTGCCAGCAGCCAAGACTCGATGGGGACTAATGAAAAACTGTTTTTT
CASSQDSMGTNEKLFF
>TRBV20-1|-|TRBJ2-7|-
TGCAGTGCTCACCCCGGGAGAGACAGGTTCGGGGTGGGGCAGTACTTC
CSAHPGRDRFGVGQYF
>TRBV4-3|TRBD1|TRBJ1-4|-
TGCGCCAGCAGCCGAGAAGATGACAGGGTGACTAATGAAAAACTGTTTTTT
CASSREDDRVTNEKLFF
>TRBV5-6|-|TRBJ1-2|few
TGTGCCAGCAGCTTGGGATTTACGGGGCTTTACTATGGCTACACCTTC
CASSLGFTGLYYGYTF
>TRBV6-2/TRBV6-3|TRBD1|TRBJ2-5|few
TGTGCCAGCAAGAGAACAGGGGGCGCCGGAATAGAGACCCAGTACTTC
CASKRTGGAGIETQYF
>TRBV6-1|-|TRBJ2-3|few
TGTGCCAGCACACTAGCAGCAGATACGCAGTATTTT
CASTLAADTQYF
>TRBV29-1|-|TRBJ1-6|-
TGCAGCGTTAGGGATCCCGATTCACCCCTCCACTTT
CSVRDPDSPLHF
>TRBV20-1|-|TRBJ2-6|few
TGCAGTGCTTTAAGGGGTGGCTCTGGGGCCAACGTCCTGACTTTC
CSALRGGSGANVLTF
>TRBV4-1|-|TRBJ2-3|once
TGCGCCAGCAGCCAAGGGATACAGAACACAGATACGCAGTATTTT
CASSQGIQNTDTQYF
>TRBV12-3/TRBV12-4|-|TRBJ2-7|-
TGTGCCAGCAGTACACAGGGTCGAGGTCCCTACGAGCAGTACTTC
CASSTQGRGPYEQYF
>TRBV20-1|-|TRBJ2-7|few
TGCAGTGCTGGAGGCTACTCTCCGGGCGAGCAGTACTTC
CSAGGYSPGEQYF
>TRBV10-2|TRBD2|TRBJ2-1|many
TGCGCCAGCATATTTAGCGGGGCCAATGAGCAGTTCTTC
CASIFSGANEQFF
>TRBV7-2|-|TRBJ2-5|few
TGTGCCAGCAGCTTCGGCGGTTCAGAGACCCAGTACTTC
CASSFGGSETQYF
>TRBV7-6|-|TRBJ2-7|few
TGTGCCAGCAGCTTGAGGGAGCCCCTATGGGAGCAGTACTTC
CASSLREPLWEQYF
>TRBV4-1|-|TRBJ2-3|-
TGCGCCAGCAGCCAAGGTGGGTCGGTGCCCACAGATACGCAGTATTTT
CASSQGGSVPTDTQYF
>TRBV24-1|-|TRBJ2-1|-
TGTGCCACCAGTGATTTATCAGGGGAAGCTTACAATGAGCAGTTCTTC
CATSDLSGEAYNEQFF
>TRBV7-6|TRBD2|TRBJ2-1|few
TGTGCCAGCAGCTTAGATATACTAGCGGCCTCCTACAATGAGCAGTTCTTC
CASSLDILAASYNEQFF
>TRBV27|-|TRBJ2-1|-
TGTGCCAGCAAGCAGGGGCCCTCCTACACTGAGCAGTTCTTC
CASKQGPSYTEQFF
>TRBV10-3|TRBD2|TRBJ2-1|-
TGTGCCATCTGGGCGGGGGGCCTCTACAATGAGCAGTTCTTC
CAIWAGGLYNEQFF
>TRBV5-1|-|TRBJ2-1|-
TGCGCCAGCGGCTCGGAGGGGGATGAGCAGTTCTTC
CASGSEGDEQFF
>TRBV5-1|TRBD1|TRBJ2-1|-
TGCGCCAGCAGCTTGGAACCAAGACAGGGGGCCTACAATGAGCAGTTCTTC
CASSLEPRQGAYNEQFF
>TRBV4-3|-|TRBJ1-1|-
TGCGCCAGCAGCCAAGTATACAGAGACACTGAAGCTTTCTTT
CASSQVYRDTEAFF
>TRBV10-2|TRBD2|TRBJ2-1|-
TGCGTCAGCAGTCCGGGACTAGGAGATTATGAGCAGTTCTTC
CVSSPGLGDYEQFF
>TRBV10-3|TRBD1|TRBJ1-1|-
TGTGCCATCAGTCGGAATGGACAGGGGAAACATAGCGCTGAAGCTTTCTTT
CAISRNGQGKHSAEAFF
>TRBV29-1|TRBD2|TRBJ2-1|many
TGCAGCTCGTCGGGGGGTAGCCCCTACAATGAGCAGTTCTTC
CSSSGGSPYNEQFF
>TRBV7-2|-|TRBJ2-5|many
TGTGCCACGGCTTCATGGGGGCAAGAGACCCAGTACTTC
CATASWGQETQYF
>TRBV5-1|TRBD2|TRBJ2-5|-
TGCGCCAGCAGCCCCGAAGGACTAGCGGGGAGTTTTGTGACCCAGTACTTC
CASSPEGLAGSFVTQYF
>TRBV3-1|TRBD1|TRBJ2-7|many
TGTGCCAGCAGCCAGGATACAGGGGCCTGGAGCTCCTACGAGCAGTACTTC
CASSQDTGAWSSYEQYF